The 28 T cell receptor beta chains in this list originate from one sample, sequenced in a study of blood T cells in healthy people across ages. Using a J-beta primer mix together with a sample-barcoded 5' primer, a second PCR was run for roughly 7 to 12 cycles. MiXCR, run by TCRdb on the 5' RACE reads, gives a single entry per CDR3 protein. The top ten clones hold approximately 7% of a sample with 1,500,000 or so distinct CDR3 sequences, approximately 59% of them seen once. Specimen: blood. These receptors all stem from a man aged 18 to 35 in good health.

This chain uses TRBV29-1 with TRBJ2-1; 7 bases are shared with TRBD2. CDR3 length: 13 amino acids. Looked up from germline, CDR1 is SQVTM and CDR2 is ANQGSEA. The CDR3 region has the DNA TGCAGTGCCGGGACTAACTCCTACAATGAGCAGTTCTTC. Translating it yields CSAGTNSYNEQFF.

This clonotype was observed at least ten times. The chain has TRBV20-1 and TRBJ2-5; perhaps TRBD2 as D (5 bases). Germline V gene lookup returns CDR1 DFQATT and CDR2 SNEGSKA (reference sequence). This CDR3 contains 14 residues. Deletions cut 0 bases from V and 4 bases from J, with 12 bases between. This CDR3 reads CSARDFTRRETQYF. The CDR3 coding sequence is TGCAGTGCTAGAGACTTTACTAGAAGAGAGACCCAGTACTTC.

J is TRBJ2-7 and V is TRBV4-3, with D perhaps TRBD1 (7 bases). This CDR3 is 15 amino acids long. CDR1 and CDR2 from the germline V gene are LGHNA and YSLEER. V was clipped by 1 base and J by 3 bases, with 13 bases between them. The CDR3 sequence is CASSQGRQGLYEQYF. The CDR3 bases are TGCGCCAGCAGCCAAGGTAGACAGGGACTCTACGAGCAGTACTTC.

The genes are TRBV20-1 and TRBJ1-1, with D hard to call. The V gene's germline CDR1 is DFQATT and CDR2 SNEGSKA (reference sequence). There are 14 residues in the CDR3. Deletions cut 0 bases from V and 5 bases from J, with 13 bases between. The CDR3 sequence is CSARDPRMGTEAFF. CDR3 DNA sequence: TGCAGTGCTAGAGATCCCCGGATGGGAACTGAAGCTTTCTTT.

The CDR3 protein is CSARQHPNEKLFF. The CDR3 DNA reads as TGCAGTGCTCGACAGCACCCTAATGAAAAACTGTTTTTT. The rearrangement joins TRBV20-1 to TRBJ1-4, with a possible D match to TRBD1 (5 bases). Germline CDR1 DFQATT, CDR2 SNEGSKA (reference sequence). This CDR3 contains 13 residues. V lost 5 bases and J 3 bases, leaving 10 bases between the germline ends.

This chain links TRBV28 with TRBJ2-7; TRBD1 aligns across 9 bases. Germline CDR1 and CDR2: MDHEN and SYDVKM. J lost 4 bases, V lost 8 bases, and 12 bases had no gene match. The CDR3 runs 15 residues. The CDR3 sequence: CASGLPGTGRYEQYF. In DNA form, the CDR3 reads TGTGCCAGCGGTCTCCCCGGGACAGGGAGATACGAGCAGTACTTC.

CDR3 DNA: TGTGCCAGCAGTTACACAGGGGGCTGGGGGTATGGCTACACCTTC. As protein: CASSYTGGWGYGYTF. This chain uses TRBV27 with TRBJ1-2, with 9 bases aligning to TRBD1. Per germline, CDR1 MNHEY and CDR2 SMNVEV (reference sequence). The CDR3 is 15 amino acids. The V segment lost 4 bases and the J segment 5 bases; nucleotides outside the gene matches: 8.

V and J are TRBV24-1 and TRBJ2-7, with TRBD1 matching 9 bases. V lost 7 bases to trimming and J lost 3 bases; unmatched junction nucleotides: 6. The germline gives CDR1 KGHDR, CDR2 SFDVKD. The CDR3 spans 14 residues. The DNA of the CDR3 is TGTGCCACCAGGAGGGACAGGGTCCTCTACGAGCAGTACTTC. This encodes CATRRDRVLYEQYF.

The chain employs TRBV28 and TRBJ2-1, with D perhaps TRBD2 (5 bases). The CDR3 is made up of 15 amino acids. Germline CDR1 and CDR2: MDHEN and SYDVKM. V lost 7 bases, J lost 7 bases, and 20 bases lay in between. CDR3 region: CASTLLPGSRNEQFF. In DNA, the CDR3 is TGTGCCAGCACCCTTCTCCCGGGGTCTCGGAATGAGCAGTTCTTC.

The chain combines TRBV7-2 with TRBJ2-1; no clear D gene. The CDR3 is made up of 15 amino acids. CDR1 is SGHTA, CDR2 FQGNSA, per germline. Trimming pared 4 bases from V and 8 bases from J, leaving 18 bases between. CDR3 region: CASSSKPRTPDEQFF. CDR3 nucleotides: TGTGCCAGCAGCTCCAAACCCCGTACTCCCGATGAGCAGTTCTTC.

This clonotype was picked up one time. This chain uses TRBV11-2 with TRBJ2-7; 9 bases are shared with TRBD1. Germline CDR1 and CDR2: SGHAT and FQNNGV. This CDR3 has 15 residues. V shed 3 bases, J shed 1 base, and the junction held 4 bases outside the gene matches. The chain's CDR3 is CASSFGDRVSYEQYF. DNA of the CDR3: TGTGCCAGCAGCTTTGGGGACAGGGTTTCCTACGAGCAGTACTTC.

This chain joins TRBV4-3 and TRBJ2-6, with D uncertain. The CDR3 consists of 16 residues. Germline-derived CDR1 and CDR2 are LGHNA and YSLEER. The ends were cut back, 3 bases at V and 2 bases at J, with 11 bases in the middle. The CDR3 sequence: CASSHSVSPGANVLTF. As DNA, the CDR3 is TGCGCCAGCAGCCACTCCGTTTCGCCTGGGGCCAACGTCCTGACTTTC.

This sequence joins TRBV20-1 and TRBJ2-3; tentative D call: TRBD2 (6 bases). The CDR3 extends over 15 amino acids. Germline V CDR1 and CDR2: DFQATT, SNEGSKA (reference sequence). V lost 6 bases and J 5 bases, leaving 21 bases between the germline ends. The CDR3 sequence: CSARITGLGGDTQYF. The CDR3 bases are TGCAGTGCGCGAATTACGGGACTTGGGGGAGATACGCAGTATTTT.

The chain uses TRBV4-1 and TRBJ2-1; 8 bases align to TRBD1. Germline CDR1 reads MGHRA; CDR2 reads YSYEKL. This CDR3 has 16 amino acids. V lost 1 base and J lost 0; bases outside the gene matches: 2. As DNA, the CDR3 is TGCGCCAGCAGCCAAGCAGGGGGCTACTCCTACAATGAGCAGTTCTTC. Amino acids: CASSQAGGYSYNEQFF.

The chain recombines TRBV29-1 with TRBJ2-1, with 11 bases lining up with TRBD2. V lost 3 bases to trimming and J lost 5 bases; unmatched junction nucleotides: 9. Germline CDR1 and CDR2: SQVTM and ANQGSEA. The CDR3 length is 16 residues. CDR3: CSVDSMTSGADNEQFF. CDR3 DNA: TGCAGCGTTGACTCCATGACTAGCGGGGCAGACAATGAGCAGTTCTTC.

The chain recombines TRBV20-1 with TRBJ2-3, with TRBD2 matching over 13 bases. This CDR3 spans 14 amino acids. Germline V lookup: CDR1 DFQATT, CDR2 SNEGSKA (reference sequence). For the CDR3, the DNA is TGCAGCGCCCGACTAGCGGGGGGCCCAGATACGCAGTATTTT. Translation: CSARLAGGPDTQYF.

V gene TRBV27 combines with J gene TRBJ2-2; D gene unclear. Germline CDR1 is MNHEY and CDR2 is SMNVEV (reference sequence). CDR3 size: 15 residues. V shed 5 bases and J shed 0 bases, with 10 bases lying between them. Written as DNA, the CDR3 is TGTGCCAGCAGTACACCAGAAACGAACACCGGGGAGCTGTTTTTT. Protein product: CASSTPETNTGELFF.

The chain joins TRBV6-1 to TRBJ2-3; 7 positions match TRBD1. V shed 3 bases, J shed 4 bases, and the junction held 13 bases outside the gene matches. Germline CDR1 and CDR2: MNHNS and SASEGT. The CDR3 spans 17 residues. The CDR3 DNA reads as TGTGCCAGCAGTGAGGGGATTAGGACAGGAATAGCAGATACGCAGTATTTT. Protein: CASSEGIRTGIADTQYF.

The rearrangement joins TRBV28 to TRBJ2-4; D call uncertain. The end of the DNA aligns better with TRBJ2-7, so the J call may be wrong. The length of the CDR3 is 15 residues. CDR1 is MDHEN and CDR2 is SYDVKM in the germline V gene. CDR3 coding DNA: TGTGCCAGCAGTCTCCGGGCCGAGAAAACCTACGAGCAGTACTTC. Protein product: CASSLRAEKTYEQYF.

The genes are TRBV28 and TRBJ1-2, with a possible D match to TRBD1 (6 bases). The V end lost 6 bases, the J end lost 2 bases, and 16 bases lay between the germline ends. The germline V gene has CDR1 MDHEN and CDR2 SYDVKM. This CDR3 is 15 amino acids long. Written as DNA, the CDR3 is TGTGCCAGCAGGACGCAGGGGAAAACCAACTATGGCTACACCTTC. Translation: CASRTQGKTNYGYTF.

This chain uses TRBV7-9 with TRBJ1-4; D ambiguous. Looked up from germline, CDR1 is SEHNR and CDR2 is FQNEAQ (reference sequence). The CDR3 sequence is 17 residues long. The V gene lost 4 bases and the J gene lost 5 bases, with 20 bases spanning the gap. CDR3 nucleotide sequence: TGTGCCAGCAGCTCCCGGGGAAGGGAGGGTTTGAATGAAAAACTGTTTTTT. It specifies CASSSRGREGLNEKLFF.

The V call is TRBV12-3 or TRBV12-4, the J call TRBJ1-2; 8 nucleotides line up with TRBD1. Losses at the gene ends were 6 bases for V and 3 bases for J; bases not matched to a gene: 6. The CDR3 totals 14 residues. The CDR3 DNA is TGTGCCAGCAGGACTTCGGGACAGGACTATGGCTACACCTTC. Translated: CASRTSGQDYGYTF.

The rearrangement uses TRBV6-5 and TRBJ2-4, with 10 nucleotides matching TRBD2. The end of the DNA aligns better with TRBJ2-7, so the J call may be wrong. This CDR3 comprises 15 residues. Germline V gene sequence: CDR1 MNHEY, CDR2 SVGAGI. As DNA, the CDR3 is TGTGCCAGCAGTTACCAACTAGCGGGGTCCTACGAGCAGTACTTC. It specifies CASSYQLAGSYEQYF.

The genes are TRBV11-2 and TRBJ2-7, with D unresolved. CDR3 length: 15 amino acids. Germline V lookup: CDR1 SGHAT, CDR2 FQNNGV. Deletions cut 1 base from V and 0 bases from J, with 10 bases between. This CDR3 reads CASSLATLSSYEQYF. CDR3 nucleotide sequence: TGTGCCAGCAGCTTAGCGACACTCAGCTCCTACGAGCAGTACTTC. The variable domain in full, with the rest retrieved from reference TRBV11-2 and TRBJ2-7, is EAGVAQSPRYKIIEKRQSVAFWCNPISGHATLYWYQQILGQGPKLLIQFQNNGVVDDSQLPKDRFSAERLKGVDSTLKIQPAKLEDSAVYLCASSLATLSSYEQYFGPGTRLTVT.

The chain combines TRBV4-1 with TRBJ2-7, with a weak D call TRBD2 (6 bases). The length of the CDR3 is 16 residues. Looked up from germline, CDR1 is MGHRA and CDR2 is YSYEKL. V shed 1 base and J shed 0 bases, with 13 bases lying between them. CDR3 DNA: TGCGCCAGCAGCCAAGTTCCAGCGGGTGACTCCTACGAGCAGTACTTC. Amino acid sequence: CASSQVPAGDSYEQYF.

CDR3 sequence (DNA): TGCAGCGTGGGGGACAATCTCCCCGAGCAGTACTTC. It specifies CSVGDNLPEQYF. The J gene is TRBJ2-7, the V gene TRBV29-1, with D tentatively TRBD1 (6 bases). The V gene's germline CDR1 is SQVTM and CDR2 ANQGSEA. The ends were cut back, 6 bases at V and 6 bases at J, with 15 bases in the middle. CDR3 length: 12 residues.

This CDR3 reads CSDSTTGWNTEAFF. CDR3 nucleotides: TGCAGTGATAGTACTACAGGGTGGAACACTGAAGCTTTCTTT. This chain uses TRBV20-1 with TRBJ1-1; D perhaps matches TRBD1 (6 bases). The CDR3 length is 14 residues. In germline, CDR1 is DFQATT, CDR2 SNEGSKA (reference sequence). The ends were cut back, 7 bases at V and 1 base at J, with 16 bases in the middle.

The CDR3 spells CASSQGPGTTYNEQFF. The CDR3 nucleotides read TGCGCCAGCAGCCAAGGTCCAGGGACCACCTACAATGAGCAGTTCTTC. The J gene is TRBJ2-1, the V gene TRBV4-1; perhaps D is TRBD1 or TRBD2 (5 bases each). V lost 1 base and J 2 bases, leaving 12 bases between the germline ends. Germline assignment: CDR1 MGHRA and CDR2 YSYEKL. The CDR3 runs 16 residues.